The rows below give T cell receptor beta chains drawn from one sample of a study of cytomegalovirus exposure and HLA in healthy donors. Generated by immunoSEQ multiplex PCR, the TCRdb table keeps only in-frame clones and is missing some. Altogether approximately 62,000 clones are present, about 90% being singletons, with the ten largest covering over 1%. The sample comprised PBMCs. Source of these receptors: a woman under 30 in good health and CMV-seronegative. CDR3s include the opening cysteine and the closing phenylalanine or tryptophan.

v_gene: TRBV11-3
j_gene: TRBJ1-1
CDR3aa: CASRHFYPGQGSEAFF

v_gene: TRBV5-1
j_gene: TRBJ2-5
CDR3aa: CASSLGGGSEETQYF

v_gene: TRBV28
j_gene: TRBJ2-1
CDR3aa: CATGLSYNEQFF

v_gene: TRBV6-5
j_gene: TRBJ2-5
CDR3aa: CASSYNGEETQYF

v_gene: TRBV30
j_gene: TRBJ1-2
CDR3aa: CAWSALDRAYTF

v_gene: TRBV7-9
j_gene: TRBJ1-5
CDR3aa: CASSAGTGGTQPQHF

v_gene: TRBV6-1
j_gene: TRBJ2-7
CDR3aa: CASSEGGGVIYEQYF

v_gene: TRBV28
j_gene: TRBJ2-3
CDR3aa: CASSTGQGPDTQYF

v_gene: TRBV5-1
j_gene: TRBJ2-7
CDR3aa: CASSRQYGGEQYF

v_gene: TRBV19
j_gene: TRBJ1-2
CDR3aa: CASSISLGQLYGYTF

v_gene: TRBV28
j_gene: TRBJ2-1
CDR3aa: CASSPRGRGFYNEQFF

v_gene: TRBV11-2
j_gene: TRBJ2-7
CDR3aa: CASSLGFPGLSSYEQYF

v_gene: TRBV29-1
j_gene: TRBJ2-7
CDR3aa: CSVGGLANSYEQYF

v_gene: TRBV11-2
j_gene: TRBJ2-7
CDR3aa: CASTPGGGSYEQYF

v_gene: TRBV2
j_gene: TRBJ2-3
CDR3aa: CASRQGRDTQYF

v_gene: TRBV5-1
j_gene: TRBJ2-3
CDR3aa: CASSFMDRISDTQYF

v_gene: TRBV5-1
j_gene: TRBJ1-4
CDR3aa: CASSLDQVGGKLFF

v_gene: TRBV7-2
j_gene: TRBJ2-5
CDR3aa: CASSFPTGGTETQYF

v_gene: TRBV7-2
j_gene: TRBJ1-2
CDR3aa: CASSFGRANGYTF

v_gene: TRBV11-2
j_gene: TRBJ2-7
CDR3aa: CASSLGTPSYEQYF